This T cell receptor beta chain derives from a study of cytomegalovirus exposure and HLA in healthy donors. Study-level background: Earlier findings included about 120 million unique TCR beta sequences obtained from 180 million or so T cells.

60 Vbeta and 13 Jbeta primers were used in PCR. Clones were read by immunoSEQ multiplex PCR, and TCRdb kept only the in-frame ones, dropping some. The sample lists about 120,000 clones, around 75% seen once, with more than 2% in the top ten. This clonotype originated in a man between 25 and 39 years old in good health and CMV-seronegative. The sample was PBMCs.

DNA for the CDR3: TGTGCCAGCAGCTTAGGTGTGGCCTTTAACTATGGCTACACCTTC. It codes for CASSLGVAFNYGYTF. The genes are TRBV11-2 and TRBJ1-2; D not resolved. The germline gives CDR1 SGHAT, CDR2 FQNNGV. This CDR3 contains 15 residues. Trimming shortened V by 1 base and J by 1 base, and 10 bases separated the two germline ends.